This TCR beta chain was retrieved from a study of cytomegalovirus exposure and HLA in healthy donors (dated by TCRdb to about 2017). For the study in its entirety: An earlier analysis of approximately 640 of the donors reported 276 Gb of sequence data and more than 90 million unique TCR beta sequences from 190 million or so T cells. Roughly 300 gigabases of sequencing data and around 80 million unique TCR sequences made up an early release that covered over 550 HLA-typed donors. The genetic ancestry cluster associated with self-reported Caucasian donors included 81% of the approximately 410 genotyped donors. The study was designed to test whether signatures of past pathogen exposure could be identified by cataloging public T cell receptors. The T cell repertoires of some 670 subjects were profiled by immunosequencing and related to cytomegalovirus serostatus. Besides the first cohort of 550 to 750 subjects, a separate validation cohort made up of over 100 different subjects was used. To predict cytomegalovirus infection status, the study brought together high-throughput TCR immunosequencing, statistical association of individual TCRs with disease status, and machine learning. In a later analysis, previously published TCR beta repertoires from 666 donors were re-analyzed and high-resolution HLA genotyping was added so that TCR occurrence patterns could be studied. Rather than using new phenotypic data, the later analysis identified candidate immune exposures from TCR beta sequences and from how often those sequences occurred across donors. In an earlier analysis of a few hundred of the donors, high-throughput TCR beta sequencing was used to judge whether each TCR beta V gene segment behaved as functional or pseudogenic. Alongside the repertoire data, information on donor age, sex, ethnicity and CMV serostatus was compiled. A later genetic analysis took genome-wide SNP genotypes for about 55% of the 666 donors and used that subset as a discovery cohort. Every discovery cohort repertoire had been produced on one sequencing platform. Class I and class II HLA loci were covered by the typing at four-digit resolution. The number of donors typed differed by locus, with roughly 629-640 for A, B, C, DRB1 and DQB1, more than 500 for DQA1, over 600 for DPA1, and around 450 for DPB1. Because of strong linkage in the cohort, 4 to 6 DR-DQ haplotypes were treated as single units for association and clustering. Among about 390 genotyped donors of the cohort, an average of about 240,000 unique TCR beta nucleotide sequences were sequenced per donor, approximately 20% of them non-productive.

Between the V and J ends, shortened by 2 bases and 2 bases respectively, the junction contains 10 bases. Based on the germline V gene, the CDR1 and CDR2 sequences are SNHLY and FYNNEI. The CDR3 runs 14 amino acids, cysteine and phenylalanine included. Only the CDR3 portion is preserved as DNA: 42 bases, with reading frame beginning at the first base. The cohort comprised fewer than 750 healthy bone marrow donors. At the time of sampling, all cohort members were nominally healthy, though unrecorded immune exposures were likely present. The donor was CMV seropositive and was included in the group of 270 or so seropositive cohort members. Each donor provided a peripheral blood sample, and peripheral blood mononuclear cells were used for TCR beta sequencing. Genomic DNA was extracted from the blood cell samples with the Qiagen DNeasy Blood Extraction Kit. The study at large found these results: When HLA alleles, especially DR and DQ, strongly co-occurred, attributing TCR associations to individual alleles was difficult. An association between a missense DCLRE1C variant and V-gene and J-gene trimming of TCR beta chains was found in a later genetic analysis and replicated in an independent cohort. The study gave a list of under 200 TCR beta chains associated with cytomegalovirus. According to a later genetic analysis, donors in an Asian-associated ancestry cluster had fewer N-insertions in productive TCRs than the approximately 690-donor mean. Because counts were too low, some 17 rarely observed V segments, including chromosome 9 orphons, were left out of the earlier analysis of about 500 of the donors. According to a later analysis, parvovirus B19, influenza, CMV and Epstein-Barr virus appeared linked to several top co-occurrence clusters. Across donors, most TCR sequences were observed very rarely, whereas some public TCRs were present in many individuals. Linkage disequilibrium might explain the correlated functional status among segregating V segments, but an unknown experimental factor could not be excluded. In this cohort, only TCR beta chains were sequenced, and detectable features were limited by the absence of alpha or paired-chain data. Because some donors lacked HLA typing at each locus, the association tests relied only on the typed subset. The presence/absence analyses assumed that sequencing depth was roughly uniform across donors, and that assumption may not be true. At a false discovery rate of 0.05, a later analysis linked some 17,000 TCR beta sequences to specific HLA alleles. The authors suggested that the approach could potentially be extended to other disease states and immunological phenotypes. In a later analysis, TCR association rates were found to vary across HLA loci, with the most associated TCRs seen for DRB1 alleles and the fewest for HLA-C alleles. According to a later analysis, most CMV-associated TCR beta chains appeared to be HLA-restricted, and the HLA associations seemed to be driven largely by CMV exposure. Some IMGT-functional V segments, including TRBV6-2 and TRBV6-3, could not be distinguished by the 87-base-pair reads and were therefore excluded. Compared with equally common non-associated chains, HLA-associated TCR beta chains in a later analysis were more clonally expanded and had lower generation probabilities. Cytomegalovirus status was reported to be diagnosed by the classifier with high specificity and sensitivity in both the original and validation cohorts. A further reported finding was that TCR beta sequences accurately predicted the HLA-A and HLA-B alleles for most subjects in the first cohort. In an earlier analysis of some 540 of the donors, most TCR beta V segments appeared in productive rearrangements about 87% or about 30% of the time, broadly matching IMGT annotations. A few of the identified cytomegalovirus-associated TCR beta chains were confirmed in vitro to be specific for cytomegalovirus antigens. Immune exposure information for the cohort was limited to CMV serostatus. The sequencing pipeline was judged likely to have produced a cluster of highly shared sequence variants as a technical artifact.

With regard to this clone: The specificity of this receptor is unknown. No much larger clonotype is one base removed from it; base qualities were not supplied.

Library creation used the immunoSEQ multiplex PCR assay. A mixture of 60 forward primers for TCR Vbeta segments and 13 reverse primers for TCR Jbeta segments was used in the multiplex PCR. A multiplex PCR assay on genomic DNA amplified the CDR3 region of rearranged TCR beta genes. Amplified TCR beta libraries were sequenced as 87-base-pair reads on the Illumina HiSeq System. Turning to the authors' computational methods: Across the roughly 640 repertoires, a later analysis counted approximately 83 million unique TCR beta chains, roughly 11 million of which were shared by at least two donors. Raw reads were error-corrected and collapsed into unique sequences with a nearest-neighbor algorithm that merged closely related sequences to remove PCR and sequencing errors. CDR3 sequences were aligned to IMGT reference sequences to assign V, D and J gene segments. For a sequence to be retained, a match of at least six nucleotides was required to both a V gene segment and a J gene segment. Rearrangements were classified as productive when the CDR3 lacked stop codons and remained in frame with V and J, and all other rearrangements were classified as non-productive. CDR3 was defined by IMGT convention, running from the second conserved V-encoded cysteine to the conserved J-encoded phenylalanine. Sequences without an unambiguous match to a single V gene segment were excluded from the earlier analysis of 450 to 750 of the donors. In an earlier analysis of 500 to 750 of the donors, V segments were called functional above 56.7% productive rearrangements and were called segregating when the between-donor standard deviation exceeded 5%. A statistical classification framework was developed to diagnose cytomegalovirus status using the catalog of TCR beta chain sequences. In a later analysis, V and J genes were assigned by comparing TCR nucleotide sequences against IMGT/GENE-DB human TR gene sequences. Using the TCRdist pipeline, a later analysis assigned CDR3 sequences along with most-parsimonious VDJ recombination scenarios. In a later analysis, each TCR beta chain was defined by its CDR3 amino acid sequence together with its V-gene family, and reads lacking a unique V-gene family were excluded. As a way to deal with suspected cross-contamination and a sequencing artifact, a later analysis dropped over 550 nucleotide sequences that were highly shared and had low generation probability. For each public chain, a later analysis derived a clonal expansion index from normalized ranks of inferred template counts within each repertoire. Generation probabilities in a later analysis came from a VDJ recombination model fitted to out-of-frame rearrangements, and those results were checked against IGoR. Hypergeometric tests were used in a later analysis to score TCR-TCR, TCR-HLA and TCR-CMV co-occurrence, with a repertoire-size bias correction applied to the TCR pairs. False discovery rates were estimated in a later analysis by permuting HLA or CMV assignments 20 times. In a later analysis, co-occurring TCRs were grouped using DBSCAN, with TCRdist sequence similarity added in when clustering inside HLA-allele-positive subsets. Repertoires with fewer than 30,000 or more than 120,000 public chains, plus five repertoires with anomalous nucleotide sharing, were excluded from co-occurrence clustering. TCRdb limited this immuneACCESS table to in-frame rearrangements with V and J called. A share of clones is missing; checked studies link under half to unresolved V genes, and the rest is unexplained. The V and J calls and the clone size are those of that table, but D and trimming were determined from the DNA. The sample data list 150,000 to 200,000 clones, and around 80% of these were observed just once. Approximately 1.6% of the sample rests with the top ten.

The TCR sequence derives from a girl under 18 in good health and CMV-seropositive. Sequenced sample: PBMCs. The chain was built from TRBV2 and TRBJ2-7; perhaps TRBD1 is the D gene, with 5 bases matching. The CDR3 region: CASSEPGFPYEQYF. At the DNA level, the sequence is TGTGCCAGCAGTGAACCAGGGTTCCCCTACGAGCAGTACTTC.